This T cell receptor (beta chain) was profiled in a study of blood T cells in healthy people across ages. Study observations and caveats: It was not known whether donors were CMV positive (a possible confounder of expanded clonotype changes).

The use of a sample-barcoded 5' primer and a J-beta primer mix characterized a second PCR of about 7 to 12 cycles. TCRdb passed the 5' RACE reads through MiXCR, listing each CDR3 protein once. The sample includes about 1.4 million distinct CDR3 sequences, around 55% of them seen just once. On this clonotype itself: Its target is unknown.

Looked up from germline, CDR1 is SGDLS and CDR2 is YYNGEE. Trimming left V 0 bases short and J 3 bases short, with 10 bases between. The CDR3 is 14 residues long. Material: blood. The gene calls are TRBV9 and TRBJ2-7; D not resolved. The sequence derives from a man aged 18-30 years in good health. CDR3 sequence: CASSVDPKNYEQYF. CDR3 nucleotide sequence: TGTGCCAGCAGCGTAGATCCCAAAAACTACGAGCAGTACTTC.